The entry that follows covers one T cell receptor (beta chain) sequence. Repertoires were generated with immunoSEQ multiplex PCR, while TCRdb's copy carries only in-frame clones and drops some. The sample records roughly 48,000 clones, 90% to 95% being singletons. The data were obtained in a study of blood T cell repertoires in COVID-19. The overall study: In each case, the material was cDNA or gDNA derived from T cells, B-cell-depleted T cells, or PBMCs.

V lost 0 bases, J lost 10 bases, and 13 bases lay in between. This CDR3 region has 15 residues. Looked up from germline, CDR1 is MNHEY and CDR2 is SVGAGI. The sequence was collected from a man in his 60s with COVID-19, enrolled during active disease. Sequencing input: peripheral blood. The V call is TRBV6-5, the J call TRBJ1-6; D gene uncertain. The CDR3 nucleotides read TGTGCCAGCAGTTACTCCTGGGGAGTCGGGTCACCCCTCCACTTT. Translation gives CASSYSWGVGSPLHF.